The rows below give T cell receptor beta chains drawn from one sample of a study of control samples from healthy donors and cancer patients. The protocol was immunoSEQ multiplex PCR, while the TCRdb copy is restricted to in-frame clones and leaves out a portion. Of tens of thousands of clones listed, over 80% were seen once; the top ten hold roughly 19%. Material: blood. The receptor source for this set is a man aged 25-45 years in good health. Each CDR3 is given with its conserved first and last residue. Each record gives: CDR3 protein, CDR3 DNA, D gene, J gene, clone size, V gene. The D gene is left open where the match is weak. The size entry is marked missing in some rows and otherwise reads once, few, many or a size class.

CDR3 protein: CASRTSATDTQYF
CDR3 DNA: TGTGCCAGTCGGACTAGCGCCACAGATACGCAGTATTTT
D gene: TRBD2
J gene: TRBJ2-3
clone size: .
V gene: TRBV28

CDR3 protein: CASSLTGSVTGANVLTF
CDR3 DNA: TGTGCCAGCAGTTTAACAGGGAGTGTTACTGGGGCCAACGTCCTGACTTTC
D gene: .
J gene: TRBJ2-6
clone size: .
V gene: TRBV28

CDR3 protein: CASSLGLDYGYTF
CDR3 DNA: TGTGCCAGCAGCTTGGGTCTAGACTATGGCTACACCTTC
D gene: .
J gene: TRBJ1-2
clone size: .
V gene: TRBV5-4

CDR3 protein: CASGHLNTEAFF
CDR3 DNA: TGTGCCAGCGGACACTTGAACACTGAAGCTTTCTTT
D gene: .
J gene: TRBJ1-1
clone size: .
V gene: TRBV27

CDR3 protein: CASSDLAGGPLDTQYF
CDR3 DNA: TGTGCCAGCAGTGATCTAGCGGGGGGGCCTCTGGATACGCAGTATTTT
D gene: TRBD2
J gene: TRBJ2-3
clone size: .
V gene: TRBV6-1

CDR3 protein: CASSESQGATEAFF
CDR3 DNA: TGTGCCAGCAGTGAGTCACAGGGTGCCACTGAAGCTTTCTTT
D gene: .
J gene: TRBJ1-1
clone size: .
V gene: TRBV6-1

CDR3 protein: CASSEHSFNQPQHF
CDR3 DNA: TGTGCCAGCAGTGAACACAGTTTCAATCAGCCCCAGCATTTT
D gene: .
J gene: TRBJ1-5
clone size: .
V gene: TRBV6-1

CDR3 protein: CASSESVVNTEAFF
CDR3 DNA: TGTGCCAGCAGTGAATCGGTAGTCAACACTGAAGCTTTCTTT
D gene: .
J gene: TRBJ1-1
clone size: .
V gene: TRBV6-1

CDR3 protein: CASSRDSRETQYF
CDR3 DNA: TGTGCCAGCAGTCGGGACTCCCGAGAGACCCAGTACTTC
D gene: .
J gene: TRBJ2-5
clone size: .
V gene: TRBV2

CDR3 protein: CASSRTGAHQPQHF
CDR3 DNA: TGTGCCAGCAGCCGGACAGGGGCACATCAGCCCCAGCATTTT
D gene: TRBD1
J gene: TRBJ1-5
clone size: .
V gene: TRBV28

CDR3 protein: CASSYSNSAGELFF
CDR3 DNA: TGTGCCAGCAGTTACTCGAACAGTGCCGGGGAGCTGTTTTTT
D gene: .
J gene: TRBJ2-2
clone size: .
V gene: TRBV6-5

CDR3 protein: CAISGGQGGTYEQYF
CDR3 DNA: TGTGCCATCAGTGGAGGACAGGGAGGGACCTACGAGCAGTACTTC
D gene: .
J gene: TRBJ2-7
clone size: few
V gene: TRBV10-3

CDR3 protein: CASSPNRGELGTEAFF
CDR3 DNA: TGTGCCAGCAGCCCGAATAGGGGGGAATTAGGGACTGAAGCTTTCTTT
D gene: .
J gene: TRBJ1-1
clone size: .
V gene: TRBV11-2

CDR3 protein: CSVDGAGAEQYF
CDR3 DNA: TGCAGCGTCGACGGGGCAGGGGCCGAGCAGTACTTC
D gene: .
J gene: TRBJ2-7
clone size: few
V gene: TRBV29-1

CDR3 protein: CASSDDVAARYNEKLFF
CDR3 DNA: TGTGCCAGCAGTGATGATGTGGCGGCCCGATATAATGAAAAACTGTTTTTT
D gene: .
J gene: TRBJ1-4
clone size: .
V gene: TRBV6-1

CDR3 protein: CASSQAGDRGYGYTF
CDR3 DNA: TGTGCCAGCAGCCAAGCCGGGGACAGGGGCTATGGCTACACCTTC
D gene: TRBD1
J gene: TRBJ1-2
clone size: .
V gene: TRBV4-2

CDR3 protein: CASSVLAGPPGFF
CDR3 DNA: TGTGCCAGCAGCGTACTAGCGGGGCCCCCTGGGTTCTTC
D gene: TRBD2
J gene: TRBJ2-1
clone size: .
V gene: TRBV6-5

CDR3 protein: CASSLLTTPGASPLHF
CDR3 DNA: TGTGCCAGCAGCTTATTGACGACTCCAGGGGCTTCACCCCTCCACTTT
D gene: .
J gene: TRBJ1-6
clone size: few
V gene: TRBV11-2

CDR3 protein: CASSRLAERGDTQYF
CDR3 DNA: TGCGCCAGCAGTCGCCTAGCGGAGCGAGGAGATACGCAGTATTTT
D gene: TRBD2
J gene: TRBJ2-3
clone size: .
V gene: TRBV10-1

CDR3 protein: CASSHGANTGELFF
CDR3 DNA: TGTGCCAGCAGCCATGGTGCGAACACCGGGGAGCTGTTTTTT
D gene: .
J gene: TRBJ2-2
clone size: many
V gene: TRBV4-2

CDR3 protein: CASSLYGELFF
CDR3 DNA: TGTGCCAGCTCCCTGTACGGGGAGCTGTTTTTT
D gene: .
J gene: TRBJ2-2
clone size: .
V gene: TRBV18

CDR3 protein: CASSPNVTPGGGEAFF
CDR3 DNA: TGCGCCAGCAGTCCTAACGTTACCCCAGGCGGAGGTGAAGCTTTCTTT
D gene: .
J gene: TRBJ1-1
clone size: .
V gene: TRBV23-1

CDR3 protein: CASSFSGTQSTDTQYF
CDR3 DNA: TGTGCCAGCAGCTTCAGCGGGACACAAAGCACAGATACGCAGTATTTT
D gene: .
J gene: TRBJ2-3
clone size: .
V gene: TRBV13

CDR3 protein: CASDRVRGTEAFF
CDR3 DNA: TGTGCCAGTGACAGGGTCAGGGGCACTGAAGCTTTCTTT
D gene: TRBD1
J gene: TRBJ1-1
clone size: .
V gene: TRBV7-8

CDR3 protein: CASSEARFYGYTF
CDR3 DNA: TGTGCCAGCAGTGAAGCCAGGTTTTATGGCTACACCTTC
D gene: .
J gene: TRBJ1-2
clone size: .
V gene: TRBV6-1

CDR3 protein: CASSLKRDYGYTF
CDR3 DNA: TGTGCCAGCAGCTTGAAGAGGGACTATGGCTACACCTTC
D gene: .
J gene: TRBJ1-2
clone size: .
V gene: TRBV7-8

CDR3 protein: CASSSGGVFTGELFF
CDR3 DNA: TGTGCCAGTAGTAGCGGGGGGGTTTTCACCGGGGAGCTGTTTTTT
D gene: TRBD2
J gene: TRBJ2-2
clone size: once
V gene: TRBV19

CDR3 protein: CASNYRGPRQKAFF
CDR3 DNA: TGTGCCAGCAACTACAGGGGGCCGAGGCAAAAAGCTTTCTTT
D gene: TRBD1
J gene: TRBJ1-1
clone size: .
V gene: TRBV5-6

CDR3 protein: CASSPRGGEKLFF
CDR3 DNA: TGTGCCAGCAGCCCCAGGGGTGGCGAAAAACTGTTTTTT
D gene: .
J gene: TRBJ1-4
clone size: .
V gene: TRBV12-3/TRBV12-4

CDR3 protein: CASSPGRETQYF
CDR3 DNA: TGTGCCAGCAGTCCGGGTCGGGAGACCCAGTACTTC
D gene: .
J gene: TRBJ2-5
clone size: .
V gene: TRBV12-3/TRBV12-4

CDR3 protein: CASSLQLRSTDTQYF
CDR3 DNA: TGTGCCAGCAGCTTACAACTCCGGAGCACAGATACGCAGTATTTT
D gene: .
J gene: TRBJ2-3
clone size: .
V gene: TRBV7-8

CDR3 protein: CASSGQLNYEQYF
CDR3 DNA: TGTGCCAGTTCGGGACAGCTTAACTACGAGCAGTACTTC
D gene: TRBD1
J gene: TRBJ2-7
clone size: .
V gene: TRBV2

CDR3 protein: CASSPRWGYEQYF
CDR3 DNA: TGTGCCAGCAGCCCGAGGTGGGGGTACGAGCAGTACTTC
D gene: .
J gene: TRBJ2-7
clone size: .
V gene: TRBV3-1/TRBV3-2

CDR3 protein: CASRLSSYNEQFF
CDR3 DNA: TGTGCCAGCAGGCTGAGTTCCTACAATGAGCAGTTCTTC
D gene: .
J gene: TRBJ2-1
clone size: .
V gene: TRBV6-5

CDR3 protein: CASSLGNQPQHF
CDR3 DNA: TGTGCCAGCAGCTTAGGGAATCAGCCCCAGCATTTT
D gene: .
J gene: TRBJ1-5
clone size: few
V gene: TRBV7-9